This is a list of T cell receptor beta chains from one sample in a study of shared clonotypes between healthy human individuals. Libraries were prepared by immunoSEQ multiplex PCR; TCRdb keeps only in-frame clonotypes and omits some of them. The sample contains approximately 2.5 million clones, more than 80% of which appear only once. Material: naive CD4+ T cells sorted from blood. The receptors were sampled from a young man in good health. CDR3s include the opening cysteine and the closing phenylalanine or tryptophan. Fields, in order: V gene, J gene, clone size, D gene, CDR3 protein, CDR3 DNA. D genes are given only for firm matches. The size of a clone is reported for some rows only, either as once, few or many, or as a class for expanded clones.

TRBV18,TRBJ1-1,NA,NA,CASSTTGLATEAFF,TGTGCCAGCTCAACCACAGGGTTGGCCACTGAAGCTTTCTTT
TRBV5-3,TRBJ1-2,NA,NA,CARSVGPPGDHRNYGYTF,TGTGCCAGAAGCGTGGGCCCGCCAGGGGACCACCGCAACTATGGCTACACCTTC
TRBV5-8,TRBJ2-7,NA,TRBD1,CASSPGQGATYEQYF,TGTGCCAGCAGCCCAGGACAGGGGGCGACCTACGAGCAGTACTTC
TRBV5-1,TRBJ2-2,NA,NA,CASSLGGSTNTGELFF,TGCGCCAGCAGCTTGGGGGGCAGCACGAACACCGGGGAGCTGTTTTTT
TRBV7-2,TRBJ2-2,NA,TRBD2,CASSRLAGVVTGELFF,TGTGCCAGCAGCCGCCTAGCGGGAGTTGTCACCGGGGAGCTGTTTTTT
TRBV30,TRBJ2-3,NA,NA,CAWSRTGSTDTQYF,TGTGCCTGGAGTAGGACGGGGAGCACAGATACGCAGTATTTT
TRBV5-6,TRBJ2-1,few,TRBD1,CASSFGQGARSSYNEQFF,TGTGCCAGCAGCTTCGGACAGGGGGCAAGGAGCTCCTACAATGAGCAGTTCTTC
TRBV7-9,TRBJ2-5,NA,TRBD1,CASSFPRGQGEETQYF,TGTGCCAGCAGCTTCCCCAGGGGACAGGGGGAAGAGACCCAGTACTTC
TRBV28,TRBJ2-7,NA,TRBD1,CASISGFGGTGVGEQYF,TGTGCCAGCATCTCTGGGTTCGGCGGGACAGGAGTTGGAGAGCAGTACTTC
TRBV13,TRBJ2-2,NA,TRBD1,CASSLQGAGELFF,TGTGCCAGCAGCTTACAGGGGGCCGGGGAGCTGTTTTTT
TRBV27,TRBJ1-1,NA,NA,CASRVGLGWNTEAFF,TGTGCCAGCCGCGTGGGCCTAGGGTGGAACACTGAAGCTTTCTTT
TRBV4-1,TRBJ2-1,NA,NA,CASSQEFGLSNEQFF,TGCGCCAGCAGCCAAGAGTTTGGACTAAGCAATGAGCAGTTCTTC
TRBV19,TRBJ1-5,NA,NA,CASAQFSNQPQHF,TGTGCCAGTGCTCAGTTTAGCAATCAGCCCCAGCATTTT
TRBV6-5,TRBJ1-3,once,TRBD1,CASSYRAGTVGNTIYF,TGTGCCAGCAGTTACCGCGCGGGGACAGTAGGAAACACCATATATTTT
TRBV19,TRBJ2-1,NA,TRBD1,CASSLALRDSPYNEQFF,TGTGCCAGTAGTTTAGCCCTCCGGGACAGTCCCTACAATGAGCAGTTCTTC
TRBV7-8,TRBJ2-7,NA,TRBD1,CASSLMGQGFNYEQYF,TGTGCCAGCAGCTTAATGGGACAGGGGTTTAACTACGAGCAGTACTTC
TRBV10-2,TRBJ1-5,NA,NA,CASSETTGGQPQHF,TGCGCCAGCAGTGAGACGACAGGAGGACAGCCCCAGCATTTT
TRBV2,TRBJ1-1,NA,NA,CASTIQGDLEAFF,TGTGCCAGCACTATACAAGGTGACCTTGAAGCTTTCTTT
TRBV5-6,TRBJ2-1,NA,NA,CASSLRAGQGNNEQFF,TGTGCCAGCAGCTTGAGAGCCGGTCAGGGCAACAATGAGCAGTTCTTC
TRBV20-1,TRBJ1-6,NA,NA,CSASTPLHF,TGCAGTGCTAGTACACCCCTCCACTTT
TRBV29-1,TRBJ2-1,NA,NA,CSVAKGISYNEQFF,TGCAGCGTTGCAAAAGGAATCTCCTACAATGAGCAGTTCTTC
TRBV2,TRBJ1-5,NA,NA,CASSSAGSNQPQHF,TGTGCCAGCAGTTCGGCTGGCAGCAATCAGCCCCAGCATTTT
TRBV2,TRBJ2-1,NA,NA,CASSEAGGPLF,TGTGCCAGCAGTGAAGCGGGGGGGCCCCTCTTC
TRBV9,TRBJ2-6,once,NA,CASSVGGRGIVAGANVLTF,TGTGCCAGCAGCGTAGGAGGAAGGGGTATAGTAGCTGGGGCCAACGTCCTGACTTTC
TRBV18,TRBJ1-2,NA,NA,CASSPGRQYEYTF,TGTGCCAGCTCACCGGGACGACAGTATGAGTACACCTTC
TRBV10-3,TRBJ2-1,NA,NA,CAISGEYNEQFF,TGTGCCATCAGCGGGGAATACAATGAGCAGTTCTTC
TRBV2,TRBJ1-6,NA,NA,CASSDPSSYNSPLHF,TGTGCCAGCAGTGACCCCAGCTCCTATAATTCACCCCTCCACTTT
TRBV7-9,TRBJ1-6,NA,NA,CASSHRSSVYNSPLHF,TGTGCCAGCAGCCATCGGTCCTCCGTCTATAATTCACCCCTCCACTTT
TRBV9,TRBJ1-6,NA,NA,CASSGQATGINSPLHF,TGTGCCAGCAGCGGACAAGCTACAGGGATTAATTCACCCCTCCACTTT
TRBV7-2,TRBJ2-7,NA,NA,CASSEAGTASYEQYF,TGTGCCAGCAGCGAGGCCGGGACCGCTAGCTACGAGCAGTACTTC
TRBV4-2,TRBJ2-7,NA,TRBD1,CASSQSRQGSSEQYF,TGTGCCAGCAGCCAGAGCCGACAGGGAAGTAGCGAGCAGTACTTC
TRBV7-2,TRBJ2-7,NA,NA,CASSLQTSLEQYF,TGTGCCAGCAGCCTGCAGACTAGTCTCGAGCAGTACTTC
TRBV19,TRBJ1-5,NA,NA,CASSEYRADQPQHF,TGTGCCAGTAGTGAATACAGGGCCGATCAGCCCCAGCATTTT
TRBV11-3,TRBJ2-1,NA,TRBD2,CASSLEGLAGGPDNEQFF,TGTGCCAGCAGCTTAGAGGGACTAGCGGGAGGGCCAGACAATGAGCAGTTCTTC
TRBV30,TRBJ1-6,NA,NA,CAWSVHRTAMGYNSPLHF,TGTGCCTGGAGTGTACACCGGACGGCGATGGGCTATAATTCACCCCTCCACTTT
TRBV20-1,TRBJ1-2,NA,NA,CSATQGYGYTF,TGCAGTGCTACTCAGGGGTATGGCTACACCTTC
TRBV6-6,TRBJ2-4,NA,NA,CASSYPENLAKNIQYF,TGTGCCAGCAGTTACCCTGAGAATCTAGCCAAAAACATTCAGTACTTC
TRBV7-6,TRBJ2-7,NA,TRBD2,CASSLGGGSSYEQYF,TGTGCCAGCAGCTTAGGGGGCGGGAGCTCCTACGAGCAGTACTTC
TRBV18,TRBJ1-6,NA,NA,CASSPVATVQITYNSPLHF,TGTGCCAGCTCACCCGTTGCCACCGTACAAATCACCTATAATTCACCCCTCCACTTT
TRBV5-1,TRBJ1-1,NA,NA,CASSLVVGTEAFF,TGCGCCAGCAGCTTGGTAGTGGGGACTGAAGCTTTCTTT
TRBV5-5,TRBJ1-1,once,TRBD1,CASSSGTGGTEAFF,TGTGCCAGCAGCTCTGGGACAGGCGGCACTGAAGCTTTCTTT
TRBV7-2,TRBJ2-3,NA,TRBD2,CASSFTTSGPTPQYF,TGTGCCAGCAGCTTCACGACTAGCGGCCCGACCCCGCAGTATTTT
TRBV21-1,TRBJ1-5,NA,NA,CASSRGRARGNQPQHF,TGTGCCAGCAGCAGAGGGCGGGCACGGGGCAATCAGCCCCAGCATTTT
TRBV6-5,TRBJ2-5,NA,NA,CASRGGSPSETQYF,TGTGCCAGCAGGGGAGGCTCCCCGTCGGAGACCCAGTACTTC
TRBV5-1,TRBJ1-3,NA,NA,CASSPDPNSGNTIYF,TGCGCCAGCAGCCCAGATCCGAACTCTGGAAACACCATATATTTT
TRBV5-4,TRBJ2-7,NA,TRBD1,CASSLDRLEQYF,TGTGCCAGCAGCCTGGACAGGCTAGAGCAGTACTTC
TRBV18,TRBJ2-7,NA,NA,CASSLRTALTDDYYEQYF,TGTGCCAGCTCACTCAGGACAGCTCTAACCGATGATTACTACGAGCAGTACTTC
TRBV6-5,TRBJ2-7,once,NA,CATHRENSYEQYF,TGTGCCACCCACAGGGAAAACTCCTACGAGCAGTACTTC
TRBV11-3,TRBJ1-3,NA,NA,CASSLGPHGNTIYF,TGTGCCAGCAGCTTAGGTCCGCATGGAAACACCATATATTTT
TRBV5-4,TRBJ2-2,NA,NA,CASSLPTGAANTGELFF,TGTGCCAGCAGCTTGCCCACCGGGGCCGCGAACACCGGGGAGCTGTTTTTT
TRBV5-1,TRBJ2-6,NA,TRBD1,CASTLGTGVSGANVLTF,TGCGCCAGCACCCTAGGGACAGGAGTCTCTGGGGCCAACGTCCTGACTTTC
TRBV6-1,TRBJ2-7,NA,TRBD1,CASSEGDRFIYEQYF,TGTGCCAGCAGTGAAGGGGACAGGTTCATCTACGAGCAGTACTTC
TRBV6-5,TRBJ2-7,NA,TRBD2,CASRPGRGSYEQYF,TGTGCCAGCAGGCCCGGGAGGGGCAGTTACGAGCAGTACTTC
TRBV9,TRBJ2-1,NA,TRBD2,CASSGLGLAGHNEQFF,TGTGCCAGCAGCGGCCTCGGACTAGCGGGGCACAATGAGCAGTTCTTC
TRBV18,TRBJ2-3,NA,NA,CASSPQGTDTQYF,TGTGCCAGCTCACCACAGGGAACAGATACGCAGTATTTT
TRBV5-4,TRBJ2-7,NA,NA,CASSPDWSSYEQYF,TGTGCCAGCAGCCCGGACTGGAGCTCCTACGAGCAGTACTTC
TRBV7-6,TRBJ2-3,NA,NA,CASSLISGALTDTQYF,TGTGCCAGCAGCTTAATAAGCGGAGCGCTCACAGATACGCAGTATTTT